This TCR beta chain was sequenced for a study of blood T cell repertoires in COVID-19. Study-wide context: There were acute and convalescent COVID-19 samples, and they came from the United States, Italy and Spain. The analysed material was cDNA or gDNA that came from T cells, B-cell-depleted T cells, or PBMCs.

The V end lost 5 bases, the J end lost 4 bases, and 11 bases lay between the germline ends. The CDR3 consists of 13 residues. Germline lookup yields CDR1 SGHAT and CDR2 FQNNGV. This clone was counted only a few times. In the authors' methods: Reference gene primers were amplified, and this amplification served to estimate nucleated cell counts. The method was immunoSEQ multiplex PCR; TCRdb's version includes in-frame clones alone and lacks a portion of them. That table gives V, J and clone size, and the DNA gave D and trimming. The sample carries approximately 200,000 clones, about 85% recorded once. The rearrangement uses TRBV11-2 and TRBJ1-2, with a tentative D call TRBD1 (5 bases). The clonotype originates from a woman in her 30s with active or convalescent COVID-19. Sequenced input: peripheral blood. The CDR3 loop reads CASSPPGPYGYTF. The CDR3, as DNA: TGTGCCAGCAGCCCCCCAGGGCCCTATGGCTACACCTTC.